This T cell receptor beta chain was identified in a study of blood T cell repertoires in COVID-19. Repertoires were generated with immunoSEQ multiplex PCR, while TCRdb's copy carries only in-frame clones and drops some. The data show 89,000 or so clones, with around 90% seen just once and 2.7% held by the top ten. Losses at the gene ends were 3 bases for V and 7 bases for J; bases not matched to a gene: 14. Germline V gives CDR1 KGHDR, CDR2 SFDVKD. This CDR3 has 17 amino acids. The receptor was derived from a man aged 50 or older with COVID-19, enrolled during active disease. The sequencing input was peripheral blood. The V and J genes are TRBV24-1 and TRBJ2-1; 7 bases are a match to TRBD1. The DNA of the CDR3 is TGTGCCACCAGTGATCCAGGGGCCAGGACAGGAAGAAATGAGCAGTTCTTC. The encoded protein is CATSDPGARTGRNEQFF.